This TCR beta chain appears in the sequencing data of a study of blood T cell repertoires in COVID-19. About the study: Samples of COVID-19 (acute and convalescent) were obtained from the United States, Italy and Spain. From T cells, B-cell-depleted T cells, or PBMCs came the material, which was cDNA or gDNA.

Germline lookup yields CDR1 LNHDA and CDR2 SQIVND (reference sequence). Trimming pared 3 bases from V and 2 bases from J, leaving 7 bases between. The CDR3 length is 13 residues. Methods used by the authors: Nucleated cell counts were estimated from reference gene primer amplification. Libraries were prepared by immunoSEQ multiplex PCR; TCRdb keeps only in-frame clonotypes and omits some of them. That table furnishes V, J and clone size, whereas the DNA furnished D and trimming. The table records approximately 97,000 clones, 87% of them present only once. This chain links TRBV19 with TRBJ1-1; tentatively, D is TRBD1 (5 bases). The TCR comes from a human donor in a cohort sampled during active COVID-19. Material for sequencing was peripheral blood. CDR3 in DNA: TGTGCCAGTAGTATGGGGGGAAACACTGAAGCTTTCTTT. Protein: CASSMGGNTEAFF.